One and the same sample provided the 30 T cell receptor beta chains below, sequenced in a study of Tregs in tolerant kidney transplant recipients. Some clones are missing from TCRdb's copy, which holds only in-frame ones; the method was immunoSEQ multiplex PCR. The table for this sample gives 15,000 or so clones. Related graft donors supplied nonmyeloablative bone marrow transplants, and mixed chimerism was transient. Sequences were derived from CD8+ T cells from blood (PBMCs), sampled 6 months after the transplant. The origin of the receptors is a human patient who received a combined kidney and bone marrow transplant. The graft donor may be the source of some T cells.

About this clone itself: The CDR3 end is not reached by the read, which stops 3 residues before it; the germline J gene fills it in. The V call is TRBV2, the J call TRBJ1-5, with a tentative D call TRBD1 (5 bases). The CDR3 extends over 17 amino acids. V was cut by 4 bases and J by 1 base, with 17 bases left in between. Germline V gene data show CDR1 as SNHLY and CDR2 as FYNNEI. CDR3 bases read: TGTGCCAGCAGTGCACACCCCGGGGGAAAGAGCAATCAGCCC. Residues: CASSAHPGGKSNQP. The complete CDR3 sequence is CASSAHPGGKSNQPQHF.

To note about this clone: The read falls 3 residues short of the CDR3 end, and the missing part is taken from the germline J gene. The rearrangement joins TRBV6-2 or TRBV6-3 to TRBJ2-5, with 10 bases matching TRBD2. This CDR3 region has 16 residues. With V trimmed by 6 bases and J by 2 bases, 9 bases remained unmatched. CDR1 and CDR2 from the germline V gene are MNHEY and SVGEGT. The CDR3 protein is CASSHPGAGGQETQYF. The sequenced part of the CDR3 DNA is TGTGCCAGCAGCCACCCGGGAGCGGGAGGGCAAGAGACC.

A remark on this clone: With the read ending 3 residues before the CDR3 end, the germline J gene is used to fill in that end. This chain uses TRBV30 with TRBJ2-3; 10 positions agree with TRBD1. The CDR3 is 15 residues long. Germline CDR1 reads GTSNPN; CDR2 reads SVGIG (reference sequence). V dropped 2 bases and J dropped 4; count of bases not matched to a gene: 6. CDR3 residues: CAWSHGTGAADTQYF. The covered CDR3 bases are TGTGCCTGGAGTCACGGGACAGGGGCAGCAGATACG.

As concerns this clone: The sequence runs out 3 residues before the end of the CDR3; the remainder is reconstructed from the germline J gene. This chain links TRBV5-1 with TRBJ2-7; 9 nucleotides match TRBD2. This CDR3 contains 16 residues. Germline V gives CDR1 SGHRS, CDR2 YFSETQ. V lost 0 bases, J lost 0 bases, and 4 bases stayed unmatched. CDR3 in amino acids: CASSLGGLASSYEQYF. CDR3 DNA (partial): TGCGCCAGCAGCTTGGGGGGACTAGCAAGCTCCTACGAG.

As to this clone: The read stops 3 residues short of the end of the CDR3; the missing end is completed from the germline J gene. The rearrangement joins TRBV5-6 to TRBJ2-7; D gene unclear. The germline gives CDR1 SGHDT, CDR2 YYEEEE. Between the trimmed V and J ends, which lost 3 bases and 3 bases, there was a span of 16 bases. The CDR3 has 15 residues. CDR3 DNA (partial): TGTGCCAGCAGCTACGAGGTGCAGGCCGGCTACGAG. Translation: CASSYEVQAGYE. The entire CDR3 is CASSYEVQAGYEQYF.

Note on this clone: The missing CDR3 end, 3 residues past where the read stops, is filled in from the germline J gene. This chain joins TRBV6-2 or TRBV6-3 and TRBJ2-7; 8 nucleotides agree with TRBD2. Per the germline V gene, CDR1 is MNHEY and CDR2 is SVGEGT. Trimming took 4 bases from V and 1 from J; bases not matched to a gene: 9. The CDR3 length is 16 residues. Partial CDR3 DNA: TGTGCCAGCAGTTTGGGACTAGACCTCTTTTCCTACGAG. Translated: CASSLGLDLFSYE. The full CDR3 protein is CASSLGLDLFSYEQYF.

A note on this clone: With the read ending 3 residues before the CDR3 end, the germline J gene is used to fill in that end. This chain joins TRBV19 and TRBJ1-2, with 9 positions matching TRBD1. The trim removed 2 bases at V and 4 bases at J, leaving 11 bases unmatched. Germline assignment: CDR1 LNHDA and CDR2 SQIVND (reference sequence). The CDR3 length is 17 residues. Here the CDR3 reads CASSINRGHPLPYGYTF. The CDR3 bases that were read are TGTGCCAGTAGTATAAACAGGGGGCACCCCTTGCCCTATGGC.

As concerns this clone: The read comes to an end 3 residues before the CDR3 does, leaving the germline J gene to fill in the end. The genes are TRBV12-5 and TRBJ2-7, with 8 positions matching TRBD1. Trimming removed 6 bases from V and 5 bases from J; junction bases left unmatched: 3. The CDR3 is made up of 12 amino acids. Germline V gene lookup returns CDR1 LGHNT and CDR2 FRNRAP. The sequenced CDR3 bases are TGTGCTAGTGGACCGACAGGGGACGAG. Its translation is CASGPTGDE. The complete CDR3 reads CASGPTGDEQYF.

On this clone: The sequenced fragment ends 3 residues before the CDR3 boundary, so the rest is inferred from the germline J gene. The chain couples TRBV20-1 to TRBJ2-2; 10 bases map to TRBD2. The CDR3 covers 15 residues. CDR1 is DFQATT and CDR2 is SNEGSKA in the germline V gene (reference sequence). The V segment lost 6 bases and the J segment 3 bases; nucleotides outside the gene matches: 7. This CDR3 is CSAQSGLAYTGELFF. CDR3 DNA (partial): TGCAGTGCCCAATCGGGACTAGCGTACACCGGGGAG.

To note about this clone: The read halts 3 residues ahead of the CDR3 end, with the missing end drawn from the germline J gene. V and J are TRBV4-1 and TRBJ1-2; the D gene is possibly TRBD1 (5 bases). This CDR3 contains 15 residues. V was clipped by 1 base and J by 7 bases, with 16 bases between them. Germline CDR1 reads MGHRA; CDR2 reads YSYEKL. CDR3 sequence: CASSQVGRGGGGYTF. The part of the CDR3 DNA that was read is TGCGCCAGCAGCCAAGTAGGAAGGGGAGGAGGTGGC.

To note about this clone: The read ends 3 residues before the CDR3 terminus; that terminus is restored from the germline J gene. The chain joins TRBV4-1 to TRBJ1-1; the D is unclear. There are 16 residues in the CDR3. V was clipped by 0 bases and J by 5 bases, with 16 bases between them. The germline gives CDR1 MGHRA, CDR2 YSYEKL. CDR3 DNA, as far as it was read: TGCGCCAGCAGCCAAGAAGGGCGCATCTTTGGGACTGAA. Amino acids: CASSQEGRIFGTE. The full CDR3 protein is CASSQEGRIFGTEAFF.

The CDR3: CAWTVLGTGVEDTQYF. Incomplete CDR3 DNA: TGTGCCTGGACTGTCCTTGGGACAGGGGTTGAAGATACG. The rearrangement links TRBV30 to TRBJ2-3; 10 bases are shared with TRBD1. The DNA ends 3 residues before the CDR3 does, and the rest of the CDR3 is filled in from the germline J gene. The CDR3 extends over 16 amino acids. In germline, CDR1 is GTSNPN, CDR2 SVGIG (reference sequence). The V segment lost 4 bases and the J segment 5 bases; nucleotides outside the gene matches: 12.

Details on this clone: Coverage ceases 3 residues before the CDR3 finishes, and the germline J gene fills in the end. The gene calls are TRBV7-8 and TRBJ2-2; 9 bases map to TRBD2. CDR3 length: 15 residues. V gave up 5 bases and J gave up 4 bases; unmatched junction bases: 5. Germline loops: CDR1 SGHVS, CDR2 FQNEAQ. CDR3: CASSPGGRATGELFF. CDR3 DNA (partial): TGTGCCAGCAGCCCTGGCGGGAGGGCCACCGGGGAG. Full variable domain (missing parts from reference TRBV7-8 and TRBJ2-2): GAGVSQSPRYKVAKRGQDVALRCDPISGHVSLFWYQQALGQGPEFLTYFQNEAQLDKSGLPSDRFFAERPEGSVSTLKIQRTQQEDSAVYLCASSPGGRATGELFFGEGSRLTVL.

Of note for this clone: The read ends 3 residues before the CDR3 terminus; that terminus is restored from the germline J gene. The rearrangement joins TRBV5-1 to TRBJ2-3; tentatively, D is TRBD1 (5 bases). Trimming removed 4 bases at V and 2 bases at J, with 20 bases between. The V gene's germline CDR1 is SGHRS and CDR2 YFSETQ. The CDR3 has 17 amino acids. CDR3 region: CASSPNQGTPNTDTQYF. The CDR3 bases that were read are TGCGCCAGCAGCCCCAATCAGGGTACCCCCAACACAGATACG.

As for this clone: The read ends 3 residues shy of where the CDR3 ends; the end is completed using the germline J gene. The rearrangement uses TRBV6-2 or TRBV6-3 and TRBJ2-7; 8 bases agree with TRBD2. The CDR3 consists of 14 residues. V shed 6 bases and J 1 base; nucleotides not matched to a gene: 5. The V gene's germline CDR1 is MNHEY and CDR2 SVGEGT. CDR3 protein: CASSPGLVSYEQYF. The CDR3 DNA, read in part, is TGTGCCAGCAGCCCGGGACTAGTTTCCTACGAG.

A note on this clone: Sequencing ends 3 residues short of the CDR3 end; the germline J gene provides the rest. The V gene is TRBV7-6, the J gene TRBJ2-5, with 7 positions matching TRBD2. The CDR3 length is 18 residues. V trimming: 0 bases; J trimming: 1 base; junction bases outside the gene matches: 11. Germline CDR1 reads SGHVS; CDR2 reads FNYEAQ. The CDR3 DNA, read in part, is TGTGCCAGCAGCTTAGCCAGTTTACTAGCGAGCCCCCAAGAGACC. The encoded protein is CASSLASLLASPQET. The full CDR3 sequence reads CASSLASLLASPQETQYF.

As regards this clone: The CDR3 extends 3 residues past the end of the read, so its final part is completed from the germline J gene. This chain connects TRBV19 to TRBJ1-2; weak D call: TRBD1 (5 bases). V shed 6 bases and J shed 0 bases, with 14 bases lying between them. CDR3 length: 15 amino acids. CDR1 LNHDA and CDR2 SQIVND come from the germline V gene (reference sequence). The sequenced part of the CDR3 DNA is TGTGCCAGTAGCCCTACTCCGGGGGCTAACTATGGC. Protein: CASSPTPGANYG. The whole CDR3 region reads CASSPTPGANYGYTF.

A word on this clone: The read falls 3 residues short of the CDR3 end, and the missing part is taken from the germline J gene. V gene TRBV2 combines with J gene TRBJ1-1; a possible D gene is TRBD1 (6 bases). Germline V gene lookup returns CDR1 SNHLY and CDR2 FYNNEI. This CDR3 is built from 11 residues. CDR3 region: CATEGTTEAFF. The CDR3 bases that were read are TGTGCTACGGAGGGGACAACCGAA.

The CDR3 DNA, read in part, is TGTGCCTGGAGTATCGAGACTTCAAGGTACAATGAG. The encoded protein is CAWSIETSRYNE. The complete CDR3 protein is CAWSIETSRYNEQFF. The chain links TRBV30 to TRBJ2-1; no clear D. The read terminates 3 residues before the CDR3 end, so the remaining end is supplied by the germline J gene. The CDR3 runs 15 residues. Trimming stripped 2 bases from V and 4 bases from J, with 15 bases between. Germline-derived CDR1 and CDR2 are GTSNPN and SVGIG (reference sequence).

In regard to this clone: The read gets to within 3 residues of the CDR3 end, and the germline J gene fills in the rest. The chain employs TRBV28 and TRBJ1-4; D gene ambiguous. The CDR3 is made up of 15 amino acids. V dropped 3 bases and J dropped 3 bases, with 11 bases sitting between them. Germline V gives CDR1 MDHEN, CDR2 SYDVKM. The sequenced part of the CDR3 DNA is TGTGCCAGCAGTTTGAGGTCAGCGCCTAATGAAAAA. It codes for CASSLRSAPNEK. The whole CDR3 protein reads CASSLRSAPNEKLFF. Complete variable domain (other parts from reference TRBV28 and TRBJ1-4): DVKVTQSSRYLVKRTGEKVFLECVQDMDHENMFWYRQDPGLGLRLIYFSYDVKMKEKGDIPEGYSVSREKKERFSLILESASTNQTSMYLCASSLRSAPNEKLFFGSGTQLSVL.

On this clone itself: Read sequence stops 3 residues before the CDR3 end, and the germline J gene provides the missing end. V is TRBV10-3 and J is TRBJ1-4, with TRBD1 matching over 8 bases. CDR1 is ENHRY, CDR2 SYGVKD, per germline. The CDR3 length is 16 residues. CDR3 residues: CAISGTTGVGANVLFF. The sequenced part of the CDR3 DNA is TGTGCCATCAGTGGGACGACAGGGGTCGGGGCCAACGTA.

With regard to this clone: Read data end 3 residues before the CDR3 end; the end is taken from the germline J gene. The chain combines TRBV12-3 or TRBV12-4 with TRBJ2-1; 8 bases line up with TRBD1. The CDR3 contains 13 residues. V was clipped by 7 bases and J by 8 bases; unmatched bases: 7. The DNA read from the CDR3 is TGTGCCAGCACCACGGACAGGGAAGATGAG. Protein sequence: CASTTDREDE. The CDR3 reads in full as CASTTDREDEQFF.

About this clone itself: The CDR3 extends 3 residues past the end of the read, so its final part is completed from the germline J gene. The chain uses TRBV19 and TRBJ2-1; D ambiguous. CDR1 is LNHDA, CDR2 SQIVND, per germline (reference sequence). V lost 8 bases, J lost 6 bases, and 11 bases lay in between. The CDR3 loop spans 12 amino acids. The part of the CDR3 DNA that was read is TGTGCCAGTTCGTGGTCGGTCAATGAG. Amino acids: CASSWSVNE. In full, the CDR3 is CASSWSVNEQFF.

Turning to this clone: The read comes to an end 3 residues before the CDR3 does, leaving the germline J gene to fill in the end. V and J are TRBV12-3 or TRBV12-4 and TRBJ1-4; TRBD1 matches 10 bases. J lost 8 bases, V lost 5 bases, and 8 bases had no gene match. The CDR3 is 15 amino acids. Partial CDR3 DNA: TGTGCCAGCAGTCTAAGGACAGGGGGGCAGGAAAAA. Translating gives CASSLRTGGQEK. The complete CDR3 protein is CASSLRTGGQEKLFF.

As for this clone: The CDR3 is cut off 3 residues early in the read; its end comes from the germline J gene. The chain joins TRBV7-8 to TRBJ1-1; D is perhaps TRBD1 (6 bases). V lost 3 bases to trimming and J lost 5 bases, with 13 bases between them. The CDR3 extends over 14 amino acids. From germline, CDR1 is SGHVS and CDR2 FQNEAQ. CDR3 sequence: CASSLGARGTEAFF. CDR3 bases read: TGTGCCAGCAGCTTGGGGGCTAGGGGGACTGAA.

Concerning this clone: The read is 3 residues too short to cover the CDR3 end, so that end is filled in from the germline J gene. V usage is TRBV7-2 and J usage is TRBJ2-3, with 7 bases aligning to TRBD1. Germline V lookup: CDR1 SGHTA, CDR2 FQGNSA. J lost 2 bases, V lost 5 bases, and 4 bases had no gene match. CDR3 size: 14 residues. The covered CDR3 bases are TGTGCCAGCAGCGACGACAGGGCCACAGATACG. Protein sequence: CASSDDRATDT. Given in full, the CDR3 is CASSDDRATDTQYF.

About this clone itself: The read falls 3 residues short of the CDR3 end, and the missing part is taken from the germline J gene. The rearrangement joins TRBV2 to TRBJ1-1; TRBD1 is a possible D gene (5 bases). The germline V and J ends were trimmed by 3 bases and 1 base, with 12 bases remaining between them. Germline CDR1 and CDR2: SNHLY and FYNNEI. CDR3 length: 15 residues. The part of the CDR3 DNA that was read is TGTGCCAGCAGTGAGAGTGGGGCCTCGAACACTGAA. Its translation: CASSESGASNTE. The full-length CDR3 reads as CASSESGASNTEAFF.

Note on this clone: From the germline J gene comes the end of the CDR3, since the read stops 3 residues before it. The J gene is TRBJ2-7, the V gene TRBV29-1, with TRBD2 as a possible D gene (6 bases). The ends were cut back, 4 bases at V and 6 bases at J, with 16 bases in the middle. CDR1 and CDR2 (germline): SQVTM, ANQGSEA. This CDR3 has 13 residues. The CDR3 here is CSVGASVGFEQYF. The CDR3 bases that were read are TGCAGCGTTGGGGCTAGCGTTGGGTTCGAG.

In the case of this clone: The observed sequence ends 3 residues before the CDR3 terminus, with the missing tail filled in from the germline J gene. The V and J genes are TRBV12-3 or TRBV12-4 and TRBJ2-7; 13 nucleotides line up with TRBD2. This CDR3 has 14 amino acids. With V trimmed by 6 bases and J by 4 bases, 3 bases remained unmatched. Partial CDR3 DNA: TGTGCCAGCAGCGGACTAGCGGGGGCGTACGAG. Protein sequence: CASSGLAGAYE. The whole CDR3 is CASSGLAGAYEQYF.

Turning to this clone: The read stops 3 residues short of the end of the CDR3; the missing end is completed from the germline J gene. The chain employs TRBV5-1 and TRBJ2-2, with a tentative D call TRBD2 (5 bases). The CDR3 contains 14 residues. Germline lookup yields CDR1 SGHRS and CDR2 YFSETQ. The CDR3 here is CASSLGLTVVELFF. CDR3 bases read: TGCGCCAGCAGCTTGGGACTAACGGTCGTAGAG.